Below are 18 T cell receptor beta chains sequenced from a single sample in a study of OX40 agonist ivuxolimab in advanced cancers. Sequencing used immunoSEQ multiplex PCR; TCRdb keeps in-frame clones, though not all of them. The sample yields tens of thousands of clones, about 90% seen once. Sequencing used CD4+ or CD8+ T cells sorted from blood, obtained in a trial of the OX40 agonist ivuxolimab. All receptors come from an adult with an advanced solid tumor such as melanoma, head and neck, liver or kidney cancer.

The chain carries TRBV2 and TRBJ2-2; no definite D call. This CDR3 is 12 amino acids long. The V end lost 7 bases, the J end lost 6 bases, and 9 bases lay between the germline ends. The germline CDR1 and CDR2 sequences are SNHLY and FYNNEI. The CDR3 bases are TGTGCCAGCAATATCTCTCCCGGGGAGCTGTTTTTT. This codes for CASNISPGELFF.

V usage is TRBV19 and J usage is TRBJ2-7, with TRBD1 matching 9 bases. The germline CDR1 and CDR2 sequences are LNHDA and SQIVND (reference sequence). CDR3 length equals 15 residues. V was clipped by 6 bases and J by 5 bases; unmatched bases: 11. CDR3 sequence reads: CASRPGTGIFHEQYF. CDR3 DNA: TGTGCCAGTAGACCCGGGACAGGGATTTTCCACGAGCAGTACTTC.

This clone has just one count. The chain combines TRBV7-2 with TRBJ2-7; 8 positions match TRBD1. V was pared by 5 bases and J by 5 bases, with 23 bases of the junction left unmatched. The CDR3 is 19 amino acids. CDR1 is SGHTA and CDR2 is FQGNSA in the germline V gene. CDR3 nucleotide sequence: TGTGCCAGCAGCCCTCGCACTACTCAGGGGGCCCCACTAGGCCACGAGCAGTACTTC. It codes for CASSPRTTQGAPLGHEQYF. Using reference TRBV7-2 and TRBJ2-7 for the parts outside the CDR3, the full variable domain is GAGVSQSPSNKVTEKGKDVELRCDPISGHTALYWYRQSLGQGLEFLIYFQGNSAPDKSGLPSDRFSAERTGGSVSTLTIQRTQQEDSAVYLCASSPRTTQGAPLGHEQYFGPGTRLTVT.

The rearrangement uses TRBV9 and TRBJ1-1; D is ambiguous. The CDR3 has 15 amino acids. V lost 0 bases and J lost 0, with 9 bases in between. CDR1 SGDLS and CDR2 YYNGEE come from the germline V gene. This chain's CDR3 is CASSVATVLNTEAFF. DNA for the CDR3: TGTGCCAGCAGCGTAGCCACGGTTTTGAACACTGAAGCTTTCTTT.

V usage is TRBV2 and J usage is TRBJ2-5; 8 bases are shared with TRBD2. CDR1 and CDR2 (germline): SNHLY, FYNNEI. Germline trimming cut 7 bases from V and 5 bases from J; bases unmatched to any gene: 9. The CDR3 contains 14 residues. CDR3 in DNA: TGTGCCAGCATCCCCAGCGGGGGTTCGGAGACCCAGTACTTC. Residues: CASIPSGGSETQYF.

The genes are TRBV27 and TRBJ2-3; 9 bases agree with TRBD1. The CDR3 is 17 residues long. Germline-derived CDR1 and CDR2 are MNHEY and SMNVEV (reference sequence). V was pared by 5 bases and J by 8 bases, with 17 bases of the junction left unmatched. The CDR3 DNA follows: TGTGCCAGCAGTCCCCCAGCCGGGACAGGGAGGCCTGCTACGCAGTATTTT. Encoded protein: CASSPPAGTGRPATQYF.

The chain links TRBV6-5 to TRBJ2-5; D may match TRBD1 or TRBD2 (5 bases each). Looked up from germline, CDR1 is MNHEY and CDR2 is SVGAGI. This CDR3 spans 12 amino acids. V was clipped by 7 bases and J by 5 bases, with 11 bases between them. In DNA form, the CDR3 reads TGTGCCAGCATGACCGGGACGGAGACCCAGTACTTC. Its protein product is CASMTGTETQYF.

The J gene is TRBJ2-1, the V gene TRBV7-9, with a weak D call TRBD2 (6 bases). Per the germline V gene, CDR1 is SEHNR and CDR2 is FQNEAQ (reference sequence). V gave up 4 bases and J gave up 7 bases, with 17 bases separating them. CDR3 size: 15 residues. Here the CDR3 reads CASSSTTNGGNEQFF. The CDR3 DNA reads TGTGCCAGCAGCTCAACCACTAACGGGGGAAATGAGCAGTTCTTC.

The V and J genes are TRBV5-1 and TRBJ2-2, with 7 positions matching TRBD1. Looked up from germline, CDR1 is SGHRS and CDR2 is YFSETQ. CDR3 size: 14 residues. Unmatched junction bases numbered 5, after V lost 7 bases and J lost 2 bases. The CDR3 here is CASARDSNTGELFF. Written as DNA, the CDR3 is TGCGCCAGCGCAAGGGACAGTAACACCGGGGAGCTGTTTTTT.

A few counts support this clone. DNA for the CDR3: TGCGCCAGCAGCTTGGGCGGGGAAGGGGGTACTCAGTACTTC. Translation gives CASSLGGEGGTQYF. The V and J genes are TRBV5-1 and TRBJ2-4, with D tentatively TRBD1 or TRBD2 (6 bases each). The CDR3 consists of 14 residues. With 0 bases removed from V and 12 bases from J, the gap between germline ends came to 16 bases. Germline V gene sequence: CDR1 SGHRS, CDR2 YFSETQ.

V gene TRBV2 combines with J gene TRBJ2-5, with 7 bases aligning to TRBD2. The length of the CDR3 is 15 residues. The V segment lost 10 bases and the J segment 4 bases; nucleotides outside the gene matches: 15. Germline CDR1 SNHLY, CDR2 FYNNEI. As DNA, the CDR3 is TGTGCCACCCGTTCGGAGGCAGGGAGGGGAGAGACCCAGTACTTC. Its translation: CATRSEAGRGETQYF. The entire variable domain, with the rest obtained from reference TRBV2 and TRBJ2-5, is as follows: EPEVTQTPSHQVTQMGQEVILRCVPISNHLYFYWYRQILGQKVEFLVSFYNNEISEKSEIFDDQFSVERPDGSNFTLKIRSTKLEDSAMYFCATRSEAGRGETQYFGPGTRLLVL.

A word on this clone: This same CDR3 is encoded by further DNA sequences in the sample. The rearrangement uses TRBV11-3 and TRBJ2-2; unclear D gene. CDR1 is SGHNT, CDR2 YENEEA, per germline. V lost 0 bases, J lost 4 bases, and 3 bases lay in between. This CDR3 contains 13 residues. The CDR3: CASSLDPTGELFF. Here the CDR3 DNA reads TGTGCCAGCAGCTTAGACCCCACCGGGGAGCTGTTTTTT.

V and J are TRBV2 and TRBJ2-5; 9 positions match TRBD2. Germline CDR1 and CDR2: SNHLY and FYNNEI. There are 15 residues in the CDR3. Trimming at V came to 7 bases and at J to 2 bases, leaving 8 bases not matched to a gene. CDR3: CASTGERGVQETQYF. In nucleotides, the CDR3 is TGTGCCAGCACGGGAGAGCGGGGGGTTCAAGAGACCCAGTACTTC.

The V call is TRBV18, the J call TRBJ2-5; unclear D gene. The CDR3 contains 13 residues. Trimming took 3 bases from V and 5 from J, leaving 10 bases between them. Germline V gene data show CDR1 as KGHSH and CDR2 as LQKENI. The CDR3 DNA sequence: TGTGCCAGCTCACCTGCGGTAAGGGAGACCCAGTACTTC. Translated, it gives CASSPAVRETQYF.

CDR3 sequence reads: CASSYTGGGQPQHF. CDR3 nucleotides: TGTGCCAGCAGCTACACAGGGGGAGGTCAGCCCCAGCATTTT. The chain uses TRBV7-2 and TRBJ1-5, with 8 bases lining up with TRBD1. The CDR3 is 14 amino acids. The ends lost 4 bases at V and 6 bases at J; junction bases unmatched: 5. CDR1 and CDR2 (germline): SGHTA, FQGNSA.

The gene calls are TRBV29-1 and TRBJ2-1; 11 nucleotides line up with TRBD2. The CDR3 spans 14 residues. Germline CDR1 is SQVTM and CDR2 is ANQGSEA. J lost 12 bases, V lost 7 bases, and 14 bases had no gene match. Here the CDR3 reads CSAGIAGGSWVQFF. In DNA, the CDR3 is TGCAGCGCTGGGATAGCGGGAGGGAGTTGGGTGCAGTTCTTC.

This clone was observed a single time. This chain uses TRBV21-1 with TRBJ2-3; the table's D call TRBD1 went unverified against the DNA. TRBV21-1 constitutes a pseudogene. The CDR3 is 16 residues long. The CDR3 DNA sequence: TGTGCCAGCAGCACCTCCCCAGCAACAGGGTCAGATACGCAGTATTTT. This encodes CASSTSPATGSDTQYF.

The V and J genes are TRBV2 and TRBJ2-2; D gene ambiguous. Germline assignment: CDR1 SNHLY and CDR2 FYNNEI. The CDR3 contains 11 residues. With 7 bases removed from V and 3 bases from J, the gap between germline ends came to 3 bases. The CDR3 region has the DNA TGTGCCAGCAAGCACACCGGGGAGCTGTTTTTT. It codes for CASKHTGELFF.